This T cell receptor (beta chain) was identified during a study of OX40 agonist ivuxolimab in advanced cancers. Regarding the study as a whole: In general, CD8+ T cells held more expanded clones than CD4+ did, on average.

Only in-frame clones appear in the TCRdb table, and some are missing; sequencing was by immunoSEQ multiplex PCR. The sample has roughly 23,000 clones, 85% seen once. This clone occurred once. Its specificity is unknown. Looked up from germline, CDR1 is SNHLY and CDR2 is FYNNEI. V was trimmed by 8 bases and J by 0 bases, leaving 5 bases between them. The CDR3 sequence is 11 residues long. The sample consisted of CD4+ or CD8+ T cells sorted from blood, taken in a trial of the OX40 agonist ivuxolimab. This sequence originates from an adult with an advanced solid tumor such as melanoma, head and neck, liver or kidney cancer. The chain is built from TRBV2 and TRBJ2-7; D is undetermined. As DNA, the CDR3 is TGTGCCAGCCTCATCTCCTACGAGCAGTACTTC. This gives the protein CASLISYEQYF.